These 32 T cell receptor beta chains originate from one sample sequenced in a study of neoadjuvant anti-PD-1 for oral cavity cancer. TCRdb's table, derived via immunoSEQ multiplex PCR, lists solely in-frame clones and lacks some. Here the sample spans fewer than 90,000 clones, 84% being singletons. This specimen consisted of PBMCs, obtained before nivolumab (anti-PD-1) treatment. Receptors were obtained from a person aged 40 to 85 with oral cavity squamous cell carcinoma.

This clone is a singleton in its sample. V usage is TRBV2 and J usage is TRBJ2-1; 7 bases align to TRBD1. The J segment lost 6 bases and the V segment lost 2 bases, leaving 7 bases of the junction unmatched. CDR1 is SNHLY, CDR2 FYNNEI, per germline. The CDR3 covers 15 residues. CDR3 residues: CASSERNRGSNEQFF. The CDR3 bases are TGTGCCAGCAGTGAACGGAACAGGGGAAGCAATGAGCAGTTCTTC.

This chain uses TRBV4-2 with TRBJ1-5, with a tentative D call TRBD1 (6 bases). The germline V and J ends were trimmed by 0 bases and 4 bases, with 10 bases remaining between them. Looked up from germline, CDR1 is LGHNA and CDR2 is YNFKEQ. CDR3 length: 15 residues. The CDR3 DNA sequence: TGTGCCAGCAGCCAAGATCGGCAGGGGAATCAGCCCCAGCATTTT. Protein product: CASSQDRQGNQPQHF.

This clone was recorded once. The chain carries TRBV7-8 and TRBJ2-7, with 8 bases that match TRBD2. The V gene end was trimmed by 1 base and the J gene end by 2 bases; junction bases not matched to a gene: 16. The germline V gene encodes CDR1 SGHVS and CDR2 FQNEAQ. The CDR3 has 19 amino acids. CDR3 in DNA: TGTGCCAGCAGCTTAGAGGGGCAATATGGGCGGGAGGCCCCCTACGAGCAGTACTTC. It yields the protein CASSLEGQYGREAPYEQYF.

The chain is built from TRBV29-1 and TRBJ1-2, with 8 bases matching TRBD1. CDR1 and CDR2 (germline): SQVTM, ANQGSEA. Germline trimming cut 2 bases from V and 5 bases from J; bases unmatched to any gene: 4. This CDR3 is 13 amino acids long. This CDR3 reads CSVETTGAYGYTF. The CDR3 nucleotides read TGCAGCGTTGAAACGACAGGGGCTTATGGCTACACCTTC. The full variable domain, in which reference TRBV29-1 and TRBJ1-2 provide the parts outside the CDR3, is SAVISQKPSRDICQRGTSLTIQCQVDSQVTMMFWYRQQPGQSLTLIATANQGSEATYESGFVIDKFPISRPNLTFSTLTVSNMSPEDSSIYLCSVETTGAYGYTFGSGTRLTVV.

The chain combines TRBV30 with TRBJ2-7; no clear D gene. The CDR3 has 12 amino acids. V was cut by 0 bases and J by 6 bases, with 9 bases left in between. From germline, CDR1 is GTSNPN and CDR2 SVGIG (reference sequence). As DNA, the CDR3 is TGTGCCTGGAGTGTACTTGCCTCCGAGCAGTACTTC. It codes for CAWSVLASEQYF. The full variable domain, rest sourced from reference TRBV30 and TRBJ2-7, is SQTIHQWPATLVQPVGSPLSLECTVEGTSNPNLYWYRQAAGRGLQLLFYSVGIGQISSEVPQNLSASRPQDRQFILSSKKLLLSDSGFYLCAWSVLASEQYFGPGTRLTVT.

The V gene is TRBV6-5, the J gene TRBJ1-1; 7 nucleotides line up with TRBD1. V lost 6 bases and J lost 11; bases outside the gene matches: 6. This CDR3 has 11 residues. Germline V gene sequence: CDR1 MNHEY, CDR2 SVGAGI. The CDR3 is CASRLQGNAFF. DNA for the CDR3: TGTGCCAGCAGATTACAGGGGAACGCTTTCTTT.

The genes are TRBV7-9 and TRBJ1-1, with D uncertain. The V gene lost 7 bases and the J gene lost 0 bases, with 9 bases spanning the gap. The CDR3 totals 13 residues. In germline, CDR1 is SEHNR, CDR2 FQNEAQ (reference sequence). Here the CDR3 reads CASNPGLNTEAFF. The CDR3 DNA reads TGTGCCAGCAATCCGGGCCTGAACACTGAAGCTTTCTTT.

The chain combines TRBV5-5 with TRBJ2-2, with unresolved D. The germline gives CDR1 SGHKS, CDR2 YYEKEE (reference sequence). The CDR3 totals 15 residues. The V end lost 2 bases, the J end lost 4 bases, and 12 bases lay between the germline ends. CDR3 loop: CASSFNQSPTGELFF. The CDR3 DNA follows: TGTGCCAGCAGCTTTAACCAGTCCCCCACCGGGGAGCTGTTTTTT.

The chain has TRBV7-2 and TRBJ2-7, with D possibly called TRBD1 or TRBD2 (5 bases each). Germline V gene sequence: CDR1 SGHTA, CDR2 FQGNSA. Between the trimmed V and J ends, which lost 5 bases and 3 bases, there was a span of 11 bases. The CDR3 is made up of 13 amino acids. Here the CDR3 reads CASSQGRFYEQYF. The CDR3, as DNA: TGTGCCAGCAGCCAGGGACGTTTCTACGAGCAGTACTTC.

The chain couples TRBV13 to TRBJ2-7, with a possible D match to TRBD1 (5 bases). This CDR3 has 14 amino acids. Germline CDR1 reads PRHDT; CDR2 reads FYEKMQ (reference sequence). V lost 2 bases to trimming and J lost 0 bases, with 8 bases between them. CDR3 in DNA: TGTGCCAGCAGCTTACCCAGGGACTCCTACGAGCAGTACTTC. As protein: CASSLPRDSYEQYF.

This rearrangement joins TRBV5-8 to TRBJ1-5; D ambiguous. Trimming took off 3 bases at V and 1 base at J, with 11 bases between the two ends. Germline CDR1 is SGHTS and CDR2 is YDEGEE. The CDR3 has 15 amino acids. In DNA, the CDR3 is TGTGCCAGCAGCTGGCAAAGATGGAGCAATCAGCCCCAGCATTTT. This translates into CASSWQRWSNQPQHF. Filled out from reference TRBV5-8 and TRBJ1-5, the complete variable domain reads EAGVTQSPTHLIKTRGQQATLRCSPISGHTSVYWYQQALGLGLQFLLWYDEGEERNRGNFPPRFSGRQFPNYSSELNVNALELEDSALYLCASSWQRWSNQPQHFGDGTRLSIL.

The chain employs TRBV7-8 and TRBJ2-7; a weak D match, TRBD2 (6 bases). Per germline, CDR1 SGHVS and CDR2 FQNEAQ. The CDR3 runs 15 residues. Trimming took 5 bases from V and 1 from J, leaving 15 bases between them. The CDR3 DNA follows: TGTGCCAGCAGCCCGCGGGGCGGACTTTCCTACGAGCAGTACTTC. It specifies CASSPRGGLSYEQYF.

The J gene is TRBJ1-4, the V gene TRBV19; possibly TRBD1 for D (5 bases). CDR3 length: 13 amino acids. Germline CDR1 reads LNHDA; CDR2 reads SQIVND (reference sequence). The V gene lost 3 bases and the J gene lost 5 bases, with 7 bases spanning the gap. The CDR3 sequence is CASSMGLNEKLFF. Written as DNA, the CDR3 is TGTGCCAGTAGTATGGGGCTCAATGAAAAACTGTTTTTT. The whole variable domain, remainder taken from reference TRBV19 and TRBJ1-4, is DGGITQSPKYLFRKEGQNVTLSCEQNLNHDAMYWYRQDPGQGLRLIYYSQIVNDFQKGDIAEGYSVSREKKESFPLTVTSAQKNPTAFYLCASSMGLNEKLFFGSGTQLSVL.

V gene TRBV28 combines with J gene TRBJ2-7; 11 bases match TRBD2. CDR3 length equals 14 residues. The trim removed 7 bases at V and 3 bases at J, leaving 5 bases unmatched. The V gene's germline CDR1 is MDHEN and CDR2 SYDVKM. CDR3 nucleotides: TGTGCCAGCACGCCTAGCGGGAGGTACTACGAGCAGTACTTC. Protein product: CASTPSGRYYEQYF.

V usage is TRBV15 and J usage is TRBJ1-5, with unresolved D. CDR1 is LNHNV, CDR2 YYDKDF, per germline (reference sequence). V shed 8 bases and J shed 9 bases, with 20 bases lying between them. The CDR3 runs to 14 residues. DNA for the CDR3: TGTGCCACCTCCCAGATGGCCAACCAAGGGCCCCAGCATTTT. Encoded protein: CATSQMANQGPQHF. Full variable domain (outside the CDR3, taken from reference TRBV15 and TRBJ1-5): DAMVIQNPRYQVTQFGKPVTLSCSQTLNHNVMYWYQQKSSQAPKLLFHYYDKDFNNEADTPDNFQSRRPNTSFCFLDIRSPGLGDTAMYLCATSQMANQGPQHFGDGTRLSIL.

In its sample, this clone was seen a few times. The rearrangement joins TRBV19 to TRBJ2-1, with a weak D call TRBD2 (5 bases). Trimming pared 8 bases from V and 6 bases from J, leaving 14 bases between. CDR3 length equals 13 residues. Germline CDR1 and CDR2: LNHDA and SQIVND (reference sequence). The CDR3 reads CASSSYRSNEQFF. In DNA, the CDR3 is TGTGCCAGTTCTAGCTACCGCTCCAATGAGCAGTTCTTC.

CDR3 in amino acids: CASKGQGDQPQHF. CDR3 DNA sequence: TGTGCCAGCAAGGGACAGGGAGATCAGCCCCAGCATTTT. The J gene is TRBJ1-5, the V gene TRBV28; the match to TRBD1 covers 9 bases. The germline gives CDR1 MDHEN, CDR2 SYDVKM. This CDR3 has 13 amino acids. J gave up 5 bases and V 7 bases, and 3 bases lay outside the gene matches.

This clone was found a few times. The rearrangement links TRBV29-1 to TRBJ2-1, with TRBD2 matching over 10 bases. Germline loops: CDR1 SQVTM, CDR2 ANQGSEA. The CDR3 length is 15 residues. The J segment lost 2 bases and the V segment lost 4 bases, leaving 5 bases of the junction unmatched. The CDR3, as DNA: TGCAGCGTTGTAAAGCTAGCGGGAGCCTACAATGAGCAGTTCTTC. Translated, it gives CSVVKLAGAYNEQFF.

The gene calls are TRBV15 and TRBJ2-7; D is uncertain. The V end lost 0 bases, the J end lost 7 bases, and 16 bases lay between the germline ends. This CDR3 comprises 15 residues. Germline-derived CDR1 and CDR2 are LNHNV and YYDKDF (reference sequence). The DNA for the CDR3 is TGTGCCACCAGCAGAGATCGGGTCGGCTTACTTGAGCAGTACTTC. This encodes CATSRDRVGLLEQYF.

Worth noting for this clone: The sample contains more than one DNA sequence encoding this CDR3. The chain couples TRBV30 to TRBJ2-3; D not certain. CDR3 size: 13 residues. Germline V gives CDR1 GTSNPN, CDR2 SVGIG (reference sequence). V gave up 0 bases and J gave up 4 bases, with 8 bases separating them. CDR3 sequence (DNA): TGTGCCTGGAGTGTACAAGGATCAGATACGCAGTATTTT. Protein: CAWSVQGSDTQYF.

In its sample, this clone was seen a few times. V usage is TRBV6-8 and J usage is TRBJ1-5; 7 bases are a match to TRBD1. The V segment lost 3 bases and the J segment 4 bases; nucleotides outside the gene matches: 3. Germline V gene sequence: CDR1 MNHGY, CDR2 SAAAGT. CDR3 length: 14 amino acids. The DNA of the CDR3 is TGTGCCAGCAGTTATTCAGGGGGGAATCAGCCCCAGCATTTT. Its translation is CASSYSGGNQPQHF.

The chain uses TRBV16 and TRBJ2-3, with TRBD2 matching 7 bases. Germline CDR1 KGHSY, CDR2 FQNENV. Losses at the gene ends were 2 bases for V and 2 bases for J; bases not matched to a gene: 7. The CDR3 contains 16 residues. CDR3 residues: CASSQGREAITDTQYF. The CDR3, as DNA: TGTGCCAGCAGCCAAGGACGGGAGGCGATCACAGATACGCAGTATTTT.

The genes are TRBV28 and TRBJ1-3, with D possibly matching TRBD1 (6 bases). Between the trimmed V and J ends, which lost 3 bases and 6 bases, there was a span of 12 bases. Germline CDR1 MDHEN, CDR2 SYDVKM. The CDR3 is 14 amino acids. CDR3 sequence: CASSFYRDPNTIYF. The CDR3 DNA follows: TGTGCCAGCAGTTTTTACAGGGACCCAAACACCATATATTTT.

This chain connects TRBV7-8 to TRBJ1-5; D is undetermined. V lost 0 bases to trimming and J lost 0 bases, with 12 bases between them. The CDR3 runs to 17 residues. Germline CDR1 reads SGHVS; CDR2 reads FQNEAQ. This chain's CDR3 is CASSLAETRSSNQPQHF. The DNA of the CDR3 is TGTGCCAGCAGCTTAGCCGAAACTAGGAGTAGCAATCAGCCCCAGCATTTT.

This clone was counted between two and nine times. This chain links TRBV28 with TRBJ2-3, with a tentative D call TRBD1 (5 bases). The CDR3 spans 15 residues. The V end was cut by 8 bases, the J end by 4 bases, with 19 bases between. Germline V lookup: CDR1 MDHEN, CDR2 SYDVKM. The CDR3 sequence: CASHMQGRFPDTQYF. The CDR3 DNA follows: TGTGCCAGCCATATGCAGGGCAGATTTCCAGATACGCAGTATTTT. Full variable domain (remainder filled in from reference TRBV28 and TRBJ2-3): DVKVTQSSRYLVKRTGEKVFLECVQDMDHENMFWYRQDPGLGLRLIYFSYDVKMKEKGDIPEGYSVSREKKERFSLILESASTNQTSMYLCASHMQGRFPDTQYFGPGTRLTVL.

The chain has TRBV6-1 and TRBJ1-2; a possible D gene is TRBD1 (5 bases). V shed 7 bases and J shed 6 bases, with 9 bases lying between them. The CDR3 contains 11 residues. The germline gives CDR1 MNHNS, CDR2 SASEGT. The CDR3 loop reads CASNRGNGYTF. The CDR3 nucleotides are TGTGCCAGCAACCGGGGGAATGGCTACACCTTC.

J is TRBJ1-1 and V is TRBV9; TRBD1 matches 7 bases. Germline CDR1 reads SGDLS; CDR2 reads YYNGEE. J lost 5 bases, V lost 0 bases, and 7 bases had no gene match. The CDR3 spans 15 residues. The CDR3 coding sequence is TGTGCCAGCAGCGTAGTTGGGGCAGGGGGAACTGAAGCTTTCTTT. This encodes CASSVVGAGGTEAFF.

V gene TRBV4-1 combines with J gene TRBJ2-7; the match to TRBD2 covers 11 bases. The germline V gene encodes CDR1 MGHRA and CDR2 YSYEKL. The CDR3 contains 15 residues. V lost 4 bases to trimming and J lost 4 bases; unmatched junction nucleotides: 6. CDR3 DNA sequence: TGCGCCAGCAGCCTCTTAGCGGGAGGGGAATACGAGCAGTACTTC. It yields the protein CASSLLAGGEYEQYF.

The chain links TRBV6-5 to TRBJ1-2; D not resolved. The V end lost 2 bases, the J end lost 8 bases, and 12 bases lay between the germline ends. Germline CDR1 is MNHEY and CDR2 is SVGAGI. The CDR3 totals 13 residues. The CDR3 DNA reads as TGTGCCAGCAGTTACCCCGCGGGAAGCGGCTACACCTTC. Its translation: CASSYPAGSGYTF.

This chain uses TRBV15 with TRBJ1-4; D gene ambiguous. Trimming took off 1 base at V and 4 bases at J, with 10 bases between the two ends. Germline CDR1 LNHNV, CDR2 YYDKDF (reference sequence). This CDR3 is built from 15 residues. The CDR3 DNA reads TGTGCCACCAGCAGAGTCCTGAATAATAATGAAAAACTGTTTTTT. Amino acid sequence: CATSRVLNNNEKLFF.

CDR3 in amino acids: CATAVGLAGLNEQFF. CDR3 sequence (DNA): TGTGCCACCGCGGTGGGGCTAGCGGGTCTCAATGAGCAGTTCTTC. The chain has TRBV6-5 and TRBJ2-1; the match to TRBD2 covers 8 bases. The CDR3 loop spans 15 amino acids. The ends lost 10 bases at V and 6 bases at J; junction bases unmatched: 14. Germline values: CDR1 MNHEY, CDR2 SVGAGI.

The chain recombines TRBV7-2 with TRBJ1-5; TRBD1 aligns across 9 bases. J gave up 4 bases and V 0 bases, and 1 base lay outside the gene matches. The CDR3 runs 15 residues. In germline, CDR1 is SGHTA, CDR2 FQGNSA. This CDR3 reads CASSLAGTGNQPQHF. DNA for the CDR3: TGTGCCAGCAGCTTAGCGGGGACAGGGAATCAGCCCCAGCATTTT.